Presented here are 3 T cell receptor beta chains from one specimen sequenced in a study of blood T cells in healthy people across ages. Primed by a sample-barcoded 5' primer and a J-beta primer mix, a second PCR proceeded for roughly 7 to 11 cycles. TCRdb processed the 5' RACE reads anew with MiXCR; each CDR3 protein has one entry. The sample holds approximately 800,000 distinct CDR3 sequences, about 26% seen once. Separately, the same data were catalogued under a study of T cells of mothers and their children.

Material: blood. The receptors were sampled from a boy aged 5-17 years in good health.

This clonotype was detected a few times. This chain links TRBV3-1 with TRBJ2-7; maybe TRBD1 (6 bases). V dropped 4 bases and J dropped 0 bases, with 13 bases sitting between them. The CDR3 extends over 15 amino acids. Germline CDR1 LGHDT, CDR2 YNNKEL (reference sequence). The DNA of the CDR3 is TGTGCCAGCAGCCCATCGACAGGTTCCTCCTACGAGCAGTACTTC. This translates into CASSPSTGSSYEQYF.

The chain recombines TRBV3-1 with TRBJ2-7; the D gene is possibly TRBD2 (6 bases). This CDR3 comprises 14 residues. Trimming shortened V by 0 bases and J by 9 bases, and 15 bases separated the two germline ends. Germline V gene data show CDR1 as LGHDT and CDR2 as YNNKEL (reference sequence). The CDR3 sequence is CASSQEGGSGGQYF. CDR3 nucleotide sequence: TGTGCCAGCAGCCAAGAAGGAGGGTCGGGCGGGCAGTACTTC.

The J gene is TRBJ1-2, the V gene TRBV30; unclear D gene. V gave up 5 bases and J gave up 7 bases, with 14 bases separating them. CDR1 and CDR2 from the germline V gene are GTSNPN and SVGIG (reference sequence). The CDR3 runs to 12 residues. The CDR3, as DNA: TGTGCCTGGCCTTCGTTGCAGGTTGGCTACACCTTC. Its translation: CAWPSLQVGYTF.